The entry below describes one T cell receptor beta chain. Its antigen is unidentified. The sample belongs to a study of beta chain features in type 1 diabetes. The study, taken as a whole, reports: Type 1 diabetes patients had VDJ junctions that carried fewer insertions and more deletions. When Type 1 diabetes patients were examined, their TCRB CDR3s proved moderately but significantly shorter in all four CD4+ subsets.

Reverse transcribing all isolated RNA meant expressed TCRB transcripts were sequenced. Assay: immunoSEQ multiplex PCR; the TCRdb copy retains only in-frame clones and omits some. In the table there are 640,000 or so clones, roughly 13% of which are singletons. The receptor's source is a young man with type 1 diabetes. The material sequenced was naive CD4+ T cells from blood.

CDR3 in amino acids: CAWKRDVYEQYF. The CDR3 nucleotides read TGTGCCTGGAAGAGGGACGTATACGAGCAGTACTTC. V is TRBV30 and J is TRBJ2-7; tentatively, D is TRBD1 or TRBD2 (5 bases each). Germline V gives CDR1 GTSNPN, CDR2 SVGIG (reference sequence). V lost 4 bases to trimming and J lost 4 bases, with 11 bases between them. CDR3 length: 12 residues.